These 11 T cell receptor beta chains share one sample of origin, sequenced in a study of human T cells and chemical hapten exposure. TCRdb used MiXCR to reprocess the RACE reads, holding one entry per CDR3 protein. This table holds about 110,000 distinct CDR3 sequences, less than 15% found once. Time point specified: pre-sensitization, week 0. Indicated treatment: therapeutic diphenylcyclopropenone sensitization with weekly scalp DPC. The sequenced sample was whole blood, obtained in connection with sensitization to the hapten diphenylcyclopropenone (DPC). The receptors originated from a woman in her forties or fifties with alopecia areata. Some clones in this sample may be carry-over from other donors' samples.

The CDR3 coding sequence is TGCGCCAGCAGCGTACAGGGGGCCGGGGAGCTGTTTTTT. It encodes CASSVQGAGELFF. This rearrangement joins TRBV5-1 to TRBJ2-2, with TRBD1 matching over 8 bases. This CDR3 is 13 amino acids long. The junction had 2 bases not matched to a gene; V was cut back by 4 bases and J by 6 bases. From germline, CDR1 is SGHRS and CDR2 YFSETQ.

This chain uses TRBV28 with TRBJ1-4; tentatively, D is TRBD1 (6 bases). The CDR3 contains 14 residues. V dropped 3 bases and J dropped 7 bases, with 12 bases sitting between them. CDR1 and CDR2 (germline): MDHEN, SYDVKM. CDR3: CASSLPGQSEKLFF. The CDR3 DNA follows: TGTGCCAGCAGTTTGCCCGGACAGAGTGAAAAACTGTTTTTT.

The chain links TRBV29-1 to TRBJ2-5; 8 nucleotides match TRBD1. The CDR3 loop spans 13 amino acids. Trimming removed 7 bases from V and 3 bases from J; junction bases left unmatched: 7. Looked up from germline, CDR1 is SQVTM and CDR2 is ANQGSEA. The CDR3 sequence: CSAAGTGKETQYF. The DNA for the CDR3 is TGCAGCGCCGCCGGGACAGGCAAAGAGACCCAGTACTTC.

The chain combines TRBV7-2 with TRBJ2-2; tentative D call: TRBD2 (5 bases). V lost 0 bases and J lost 4, with 9 bases in between. The CDR3 sequence is 15 residues long. Germline V gene lookup returns CDR1 SGHTA and CDR2 FQGNSA. The CDR3 loop is CASSLAGGGTGELFF. The CDR3 coding sequence is TGTGCCAGCAGCTTAGCTGGCGGAGGCACCGGGGAGCTGTTTTTT.

This clonotype appeared many times. The rearrangement uses TRBV4-2 and TRBJ2-6; 8 nucleotides match TRBD1. CDR3 size: 17 residues. J was trimmed by 0 bases and V by 3 bases; bases with no gene match: 4. CDR1 is LGHNA, CDR2 YNFKEQ, per germline. The CDR3 region is CASSQDRDSSGANVLTF. In DNA form, the CDR3 reads TGTGCCAGCAGCCAGGACAGGGACAGCTCTGGGGCCAACGTCCTGACTTTC.

The chain has TRBV19 and TRBJ2-6; unclear D gene. CDR3 length: 15 residues. V lost 6 bases, J lost 2 bases, and 11 bases lay in between. In germline, CDR1 is LNHDA, CDR2 SQIVND (reference sequence). The CDR3 DNA reads TGTGCCAGTAGCCCGGATGTCACTGGGGCCAACGTCCTGACTTTC. Translated: CASSPDVTGANVLTF.

This clonotype was counted ten times or more. The chain is built from TRBV28 and TRBJ2-6; D is unresolved. The CDR3 contains 11 residues. Per germline, CDR1 MDHEN and CDR2 SYDVKM. V shed 3 bases and J shed 11 bases, with 5 bases lying between them. Here the CDR3 DNA reads TGTGCCAGCAGTTTTGAGGACGTCCTGACTTTC. Its translation is CASSFEDVLTF.

This clonotype was observed once. The chain couples TRBV21-1 to TRBJ1-1. TRBV21-1 is listed as a pseudogene. This CDR3 has 11 amino acids. As DNA, the CDR3 is TGTGCCAGCAGCAAGTTTGACCGCGCTTTCTTT. Amino acid sequence: CASSKFDRAFF.

In this sample, this clonotype turned up a few times. The V gene is TRBV28, the J gene TRBJ2-7; possible D gene TRBD2, 5 bases. The CDR3 is 16 amino acids. Germline assignment: CDR1 MDHEN and CDR2 SYDVKM. Trimming pared 5 bases from V and 1 base from J, leaving 18 bases between. CDR3 coding DNA: TGTGCCAGCAGTACGAACCCGCTACTAGGATCCTACGAGCAGTACTTC. This sequence encodes CASSTNPLLGSYEQYF.

This clonotype was recorded at least ten times. The chain is built from TRBV5-1 and TRBJ1-1; D unclear. Germline V CDR1 and CDR2: SGHRS, YFSETQ. V was cut by 2 bases and J by 6 bases, with 14 bases left in between. The CDR3 has 14 residues. The CDR3 loop reads CASSFSMASPEAFF. The CDR3 DNA reads as TGCGCCAGCAGCTTTTCAATGGCCTCACCTGAAGCTTTCTTT.

About this clonotype: The junction shows a germline mismatch at one end, possibly a read error. The chain joins TRBV7-9 to TRBJ1-2; D call uncertain. Per the germline V gene, CDR1 is SEHNR and CDR2 is FQNEAQ (reference sequence). CDR3 length equals 13 residues. This chain's CDR3 is CVSSLEEDYGYTF. CDR3 nucleotide sequence: TGTGTCAGCAGCTTAGAGGAAGACTATGGCTACACCTTC.